This T cell receptor (beta chain) was captured in a study of post-analysis software for immune sequencing data. About the research overall: There were relapsing-remitting, secondary progressive and progressive-relapsing multiple sclerosis among the disease courses included.

Between the trimmed V and J ends, which lost 1 base and 2 bases, there was a span of 9 bases. CDR1 and CDR2 (germline): DFQATT, SNEGSKA (reference sequence). The CDR3 is 13 residues long. Overall study findings and caveats: Same-batch preparations were strongly co-clustered by F measure. With TRBV5-6, TRBV5-1 and TRBV20-1 included, about five TRBV segments were more frequent in patients than in controls. Significantly lower normalized Chao1 diversity was seen in multiple sclerosis patients than in controls.

cDNA libraries of TCR beta carried unique molecular identifiers. The T cell input of roughly 0.9 to 10 million gave approximately 460,000 cDNA molecules. TCRdb recomputed calls from the PCR reads with MiXCR, one row per CDR3 protein. Among around 440,000 distinct CDR3 sequences listed, over 35% were seen once. This clonotype turned up a few times. Its antigen remains unknown. V and J are TRBV20-1 and TRBJ2-7; D is undetermined. The source is a girl aged 10 to 17 with multiple sclerosis. Sequenced: blood. DNA of the CDR3: TGCAGTGCTAGAGTAAGAGGTCCCTACGAGCAGTACTTC. This gives the protein CSARVRGPYEQYF.